This record looks at one TCR beta chain sequence and its context. What it recognizes is unknown. Healthy bone marrow donors supplied every sample. This sample is part of a study of cytomegalovirus exposure and HLA in healthy donors. The overall study: Within the Caucasian-associated ancestry cluster were 65% to 85% of the 398 genotyped donors. Study outcomes and limitations: In a later analysis, HLA-C alleles had the fewest associated TCRs, DRB1 alleles the most. Sequencing probably produced one cluster of sequence variants that were highly shared.

PCR involved 60 Vbeta and 13 Jbeta primers. Assay used: immunoSEQ multiplex PCR; TCRdb lists only in-frame clones, some missing. The sample holds approximately 190,000 clones; about 90% are singletons and the top ten take 1.3%. This CDR3 spans 14 amino acids. Looked up from germline, CDR1 is SQVTM and CDR2 is ANQGSEA. The V and J ends lost 2 bases and 7 bases, in that order; junction bases with no gene match: 8. The V gene is TRBV29-1, the J gene TRBJ2-1, with 7 bases that match TRBD1. The source of this sequence is a man aged 30 to 39 in good health and CMV-seronegative. Sequenced: PBMCs. As DNA, the CDR3 is TGCAGCGTTGAACGGTGGACAGGTGGGAATGAGCAGTTCTTC. The encoded protein is CSVERWTGGNEQFF.